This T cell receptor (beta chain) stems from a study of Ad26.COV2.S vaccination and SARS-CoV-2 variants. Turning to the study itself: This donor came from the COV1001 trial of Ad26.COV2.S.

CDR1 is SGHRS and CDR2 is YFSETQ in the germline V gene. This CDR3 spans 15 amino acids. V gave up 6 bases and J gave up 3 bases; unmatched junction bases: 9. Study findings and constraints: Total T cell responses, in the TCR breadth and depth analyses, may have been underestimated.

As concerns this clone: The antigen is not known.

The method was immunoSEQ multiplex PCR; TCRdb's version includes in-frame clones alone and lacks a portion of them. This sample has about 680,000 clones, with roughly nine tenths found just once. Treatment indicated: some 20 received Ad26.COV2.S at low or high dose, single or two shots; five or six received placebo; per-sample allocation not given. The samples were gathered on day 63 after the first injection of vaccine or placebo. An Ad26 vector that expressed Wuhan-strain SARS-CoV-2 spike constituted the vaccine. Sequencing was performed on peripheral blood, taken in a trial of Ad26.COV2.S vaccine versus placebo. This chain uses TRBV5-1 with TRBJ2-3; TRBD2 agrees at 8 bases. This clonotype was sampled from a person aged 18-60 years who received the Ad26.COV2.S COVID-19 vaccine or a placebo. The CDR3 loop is CASTLAGGATDTQYF. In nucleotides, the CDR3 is TGCGCCAGCACCCTGGCCGGGGGGGCTACAGATACGCAGTATTTT.